Below, one T cell receptor (beta chain) is given with its context. Antigen specificity is unknown. The CDR3 runs to 12 residues. Germline CDR1 is SGHVS and CDR2 is FNYEAQ. The assay was immunoSEQ multiplex PCR, and TCRdb's table has in-frame clones only and misses some. The sample lists over 250,000 clones, 86% occurring once. The data stem from a study of cytomegalovirus exposure and HLA in healthy donors. On the study more broadly: The same platform as the roughly 630 first-cohort repertoires was used for the 95 to 150 validation repertoires, a later analysis reported.

Whole-study findings and limits: The study listed 150 to 200 cytomegalovirus-associated TCR beta chains.

The sample taken for sequencing was PBMCs. The rearrangement links TRBV7-6 to TRBJ2-5, with D maybe TRBD2 (5 bases). The DNA end lines up better with TRBJ2-7; the J call may be wrong. The TCR comes from a woman aged 18-29 years in good health and CMV-seronegative. The CDR3 DNA reads TGTGCCAGCAGCTCACCGGGAAACGAGCAGTACTTC. Translating it yields CASSSPGNEQYF.